The source of this T cell receptor beta chain is a study of chemoradiotherapy in HPV16-positive cancers. The CDR3 loop spans 18 amino acids. Germline-derived CDR1 and CDR2 are MGHRA and YSYEKL. V was pared by 1 base and J by 8 bases, with 16 bases of the junction left unmatched. Sequenced by immunoSEQ multiplex PCR; TCRdb stores in-frame clones only, minus some. The top ten hold approximately 10% of the sample, which has roughly 5,700 clones, 80% to 90% seen once. Sequencing was performed on tumor tissue, taken from a patient who underwent chemoradiotherapy. The receptor comes from a human donor with HPV-associated anogenital cancer. The chain carries TRBV4-1 and TRBJ2-4; TRBD1 matches 8 bases. CDR3 sequence (DNA): TGCGCCAGCAGCCAAGCGACCGGGGCAGGGGGCGGAGCGGACATTCAGTACTTC. It is translated as CASSQATGAGGGADIQYF.